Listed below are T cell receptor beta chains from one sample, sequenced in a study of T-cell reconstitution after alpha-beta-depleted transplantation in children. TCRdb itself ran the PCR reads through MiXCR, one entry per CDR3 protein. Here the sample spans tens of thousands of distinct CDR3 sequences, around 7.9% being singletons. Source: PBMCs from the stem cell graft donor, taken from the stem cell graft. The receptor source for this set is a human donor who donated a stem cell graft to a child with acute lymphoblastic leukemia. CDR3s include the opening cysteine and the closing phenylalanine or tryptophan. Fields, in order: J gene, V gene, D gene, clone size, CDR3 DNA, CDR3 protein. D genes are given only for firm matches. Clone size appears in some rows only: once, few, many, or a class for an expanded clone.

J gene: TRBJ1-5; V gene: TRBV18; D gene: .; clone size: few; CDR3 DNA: TGTGCCAGCTCCTCCTCCGAGGGGGGAAGGCAGCCCCAGCATTTT; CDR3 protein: CASSSSEGGRQPQHF
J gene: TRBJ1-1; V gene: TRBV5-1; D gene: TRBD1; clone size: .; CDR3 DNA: TGCGCCAGCAGCTACGGACAGGGTATTTGGACTGAAGCTTTCTTT; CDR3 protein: CASSYGQGIWTEAFF
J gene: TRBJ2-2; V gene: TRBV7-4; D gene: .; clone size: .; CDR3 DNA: TGTGCCAGCAGCCCCCAGCGCGAGAACACCGGGGAGCTGTTTTTT; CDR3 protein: CASSPQRENTGELFF
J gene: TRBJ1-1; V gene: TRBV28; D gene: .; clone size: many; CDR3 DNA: TGTGCCAGCGGACTGGGGAGCACTGAAGCTTTCTTT; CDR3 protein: CASGLGSTEAFF
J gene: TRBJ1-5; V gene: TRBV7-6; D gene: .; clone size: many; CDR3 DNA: TGTGCCAGCAGCCTCTATAATCAGCCCCAGCATTTT; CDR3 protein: CASSLYNQPQHF
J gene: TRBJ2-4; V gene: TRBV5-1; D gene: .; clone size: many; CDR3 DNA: TGCGCCAGCAGCCCGGATATACAGTCCCCGAAGTACTTC; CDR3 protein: CASSPDIQSPKYF
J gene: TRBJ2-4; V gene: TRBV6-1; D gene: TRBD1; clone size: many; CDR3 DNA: TGTGCCAGCAGTGAAGCTAGACGGGACAGGGCCCTCCCGACCCCGGACATTCAGTACTTC; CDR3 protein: CASSEARRDRALPTPDIQYF
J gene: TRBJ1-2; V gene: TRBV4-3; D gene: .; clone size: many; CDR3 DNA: TGCGCCAGCAGCCAAGCTCGAGGTAGTAATGGCTACACCTTC; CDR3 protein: CASSQARGSNGYTF
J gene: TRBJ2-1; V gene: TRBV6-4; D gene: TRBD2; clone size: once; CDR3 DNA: TGTGCCAGCAGTCAGACACCGGGACTAGGATCCCATGAGCAGTTCTTC; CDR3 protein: CASSQTPGLGSHEQFF
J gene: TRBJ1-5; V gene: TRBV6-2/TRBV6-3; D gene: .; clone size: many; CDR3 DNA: TGTGCCAGCAGGCCACCGGGACGGGGCAATCAGCCCCAGCATTTT; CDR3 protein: CASRPPGRGNQPQHF
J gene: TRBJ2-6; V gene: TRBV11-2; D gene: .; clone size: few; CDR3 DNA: TGTGCCAGCAGCTTAGAAATGGGACTGGGGGTGGGGGGGGCCAACGTCCTGACTTTC; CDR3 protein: CASSLEMGLGVGGANVLTF
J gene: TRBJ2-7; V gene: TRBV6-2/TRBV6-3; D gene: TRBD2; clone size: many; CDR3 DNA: TGTGCCGGGGGGACTAGCCGGTTCGAGCAGTACTTC; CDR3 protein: CAGGTSRFEQYF
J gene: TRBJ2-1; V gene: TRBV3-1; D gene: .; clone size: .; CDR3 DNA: TGTGCCAGCAGCTACCAAGAAGGTGAGCAGTTCTTC; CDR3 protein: CASSYQEGEQFF
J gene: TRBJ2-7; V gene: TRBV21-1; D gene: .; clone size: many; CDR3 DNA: TGTGCCAGCGAAAACAGGGAAGGGGCCTACGAGCAGTACTTC; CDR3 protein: CASENREGAYEQYF
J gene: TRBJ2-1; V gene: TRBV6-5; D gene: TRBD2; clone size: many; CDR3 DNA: TGTGCCAGCAGCCATTTAGCGGGGGCGTCCAATGAGCAGTTCTTC; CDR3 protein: CASSHLAGASNEQFF
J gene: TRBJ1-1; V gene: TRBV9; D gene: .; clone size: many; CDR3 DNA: TGTGCCAGCAGCGTAGAACCCGACAGAATGAACACTGAAGCTTTCTTT; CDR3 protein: CASSVEPDRMNTEAFF
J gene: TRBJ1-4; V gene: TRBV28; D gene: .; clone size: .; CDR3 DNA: TGTGCCAGCAACCCCCGGATCCTTAATGAAAAACTGTTTTTT; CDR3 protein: CASNPRILNEKLFF